The sequence of this T cell receptor beta chain was determined in a study of cytomegalovirus exposure and HLA in healthy donors (dated 2017 in TCRdb). For the study in its entirety: According to an earlier analysis of 587 of the donors, 200 million or so T cells yielded 120 million or so unique TCR beta sequences and more than 250 Gb of sequence data. All discovery cohort repertoires had been generated using a single sequencing platform. Across roughly 420 genotyped donors of the cohort, an average of about 250,000 unique TCR beta nucleotide sequences per donor were sequenced, and roughly 17% of those sequences were non-productive. The T cell repertoires of 700 or so subjects were profiled by immunosequencing and related to cytomegalovirus serostatus. In a later genetic analysis, genome-wide SNP genotypes for about three fifths of the roughly 670 donors were used, and that subset was treated as a discovery cohort. The later analysis used no new phenotypic data to find candidate immune exposures, relying instead on TCR beta sequences and their occurrence across donors. Donor age, sex, ethnicity and CMV serostatus were compiled alongside the repertoire data. Among the approximately 430 genotyped donors, about 85% belonged to the genetic ancestry cluster associated with self-reported Caucasian donors. An earlier analysis of more than 450 of the donors used high-throughput TCR beta sequencing to judge whether each TCR beta V gene segment behaved as functional or pseudogenic. Five DR-DQ haplotypes were treated as single units for association and clustering because of strong linkage in the cohort. The aim of the study was to test whether cataloging public T cell receptors could identify signatures of past pathogen exposure. HLA typing included class I and class II loci at four-digit resolution. In addition to the first cohort of 650 to 750 subjects, a separate validation cohort of about 120 different subjects was used. Roughly 300 gigabases of sequencing data and roughly 80 million unique TCR sequences made up an early release that covered several hundred HLA-typed donors. The number of typed donors differed by locus: 629-630 for A, B, C, DRB1 and DQB1; 500 to 550 for DQA1; fewer than 610 for DPA1; and 400 to 480 for DPB1. In a later analysis, previously published TCR beta repertoires from 550 to 750 donors were re-analyzed and high-resolution HLA genotyping was added so that TCR occurrence patterns could be studied. To predict cytomegalovirus infection status, the study brought together high-throughput TCR immunosequencing, statistical association of individual TCRs with disease status, and machine learning.

This clone came up a few times. Its antigen is currently not known. No much larger clonotype is one base removed from it; base qualities were not supplied. Receptor amplification or capture employed the immunoSEQ multiplex PCR assay. For the multiplex PCR, a mixture combining 60 forward primers for TCR Vbeta segments and 13 reverse primers for TCR Jbeta segments was used. Amplification of the CDR3 region of rearranged TCR beta genes was performed with a multiplex PCR assay on genomic DNA. On the Illumina HiSeq System, the amplified TCR beta libraries were sequenced as 87-base-pair reads. Concerning the study's data processing: A later analysis counted 75 million to 100 million unique TCR beta chains across the 650 to 700 repertoires, and roughly 10 million of these chains were shared by at least two donors. Raw reads were error-corrected and collapsed into unique sequences with a nearest-neighbor algorithm that merged closely related sequences to remove PCR and sequencing errors. V, D and J gene segments were assigned by aligning CDR3 sequences to IMGT reference sequences. Each retained sequence needed at least a six-nucleotide match to both a V gene segment and a J gene segment. A rearrangement counted as productive if the CDR3 had no stop codons and remained in frame with V and J, and every other rearrangement counted as non-productive. CDR3 was defined according to IMGT convention as the region running from the second conserved V-encoded cysteine to the conserved J-encoded phenylalanine. The earlier analysis of about 620 of the donors excluded sequences that lacked an unambiguous match to a single V gene segment. An earlier analysis of fewer than 750 of the donors called V segments functional above 56.7% productive rearrangements and segregating when the between-donor standard deviation exceeded 5%. A statistical classification framework was developed to diagnose cytomegalovirus status using the catalog of TCR beta chain sequences. V and J gene assignment, in a later analysis, came from comparing TCR nucleotide sequences with IMGT/GENE-DB human TR gene sequences. The TCRdist pipeline was used in a later analysis to assign CDR3 sequences and most-parsimonious VDJ recombination scenarios. A later analysis defined each TCR beta chain by its CDR3 amino acid sequence plus V-gene family, and excluded reads lacking a unique V-gene family. A later analysis removed 450 to 600 highly shared, low-generation-probability nucleotide sequences to deal with suspected cross-contamination and a sequencing artifact. In a later analysis, a clonal expansion index was calculated for each public chain from normalized within-repertoire ranks of inferred template counts. In a later analysis, generation probabilities were computed with a VDJ recombination model fitted to out-of-frame rearrangements, and the resulting probabilities were checked against IGoR. In a later analysis, hypergeometric tests were used to score TCR-TCR, TCR-HLA and TCR-CMV co-occurrence, with a repertoire-size bias correction applied to TCR pairs. To estimate false discovery rates, a later analysis permuted the HLA or CMV assignments 20 times. A later analysis grouped co-occurring TCRs with DBSCAN, adding TCRdist sequence similarity when clustering within HLA-allele-positive subsets. Repertoires with fewer than 30,000 or more than 120,000 public chains were left out of co-occurrence clustering, as were about 5 repertoires with anomalous nucleotide sharing. TCRdb limited this immuneACCESS table to in-frame rearrangements with V and J called. A share of clones is missing; checked studies link under half to unresolved V genes, and the rest is unexplained. The V and J calls and clone size were taken over from that table, and D and trimming were inferred from the DNA. The sample yields under 200,000 clones; around 73% were counted once. The top ten clones comprise under 2.5% of the sample.

At the junction V is shortened by 8 bases and J by 5 bases; bases outside the gene matches: 12. According to the germline V gene, CDR1 reads MNHNS and CDR2 reads SASEGT. Including the terminal cysteine and phenylalanine, the CDR3 comprises 15 residues. The read is trimmed to its CDR3 DNA, 45 bases read in frame from base 1. Overall results and qualifications from the work: Presence/absence analyses assumed roughly uniform sequencing depth across donors, an assumption that may not hold. A later genetic analysis reported fewer N-insertions in productive TCRs among donors in an Asian-associated ancestry cluster than the approximately 670-donor mean. In a later analysis, TCR association rates were found to vary across HLA loci, with the most associated TCRs seen for DRB1 alleles and the fewest for HLA-C alleles. A later analysis found that HLA-associated TCR beta chains were more clonally expanded and had lower generation probabilities than equally common non-associated chains. While some public TCRs were present in many individuals, most TCR sequences turned up only very rarely across donors. A cluster of highly shared sequence variants was judged likely to be a technical artifact of the sequencing pipeline. Linkage disequilibrium might explain the correlated functional status among segregating V segments, but an unknown experimental factor could not be ruled out. An earlier analysis of approximately 600 of the donors showed that most TCR beta V segments appeared in productive rearrangements either about 87% or about 30% of the time, which broadly matched IMGT annotations. An association between a missense DCLRE1C variant and V-gene and J-gene trimming of TCR beta chains was found in a later genetic analysis and replicated in an independent cohort. HLA typing was unavailable for some donors at each locus, so association tests used only the typed subset. According to a later analysis, most CMV-associated TCR beta chains appeared to be HLA-restricted, and the HLA associations seemed to be driven largely by CMV exposure. In this cohort, only TCR beta chains were sequenced, and detectable features were limited by the absence of alpha or paired-chain data. The authors suggested that the approach could potentially be extended to other disease states and immunological phenotypes. In a later analysis, some 17,000 TCR beta sequences were associated with specific HLA alleles at a false discovery rate of 0.05. The study listed 150 to 200 TCR beta chains as associated with cytomegalovirus. In vitro tests confirmed that a few of the cytomegalovirus-associated TCR beta chains recognize cytomegalovirus antigens. The only immune exposure information available for the cohort was CMV serostatus. When HLA alleles, especially DR and DQ, strongly co-occurred, attributing TCR associations to individual alleles was difficult. In both the original and validation cohorts, the classifier was reported to diagnose cytomegalovirus status with high specificity and sensitivity. Some IMGT-functional V segments, including TRBV6-2 and TRBV6-3, could not be told apart with the 87-base-pair reads, so those segments were excluded. Because counts were too low, 15 to 20 rarely observed V segments, including chromosome 9 orphons, were left out of the earlier analysis of 500 to 650 of the donors. A later analysis reported that several top co-occurrence clusters appeared linked to parvovirus B19, influenza, CMV and Epstein-Barr virus. A further reported finding was that TCR beta sequences accurately predicted the HLA-A and HLA-B alleles for most subjects in the first cohort.

The cohort was made up of approximately 670 healthy bone marrow donors. Cohort members were all nominally healthy when sampled, although unrecorded immune exposures were likely present. The donor was CMV seronegative and belonged to the group of around 400 seronegative cohort members. A peripheral blood sample was collected from each donor, and TCR beta sequencing was performed on peripheral blood mononuclear cells. The Qiagen DNeasy Blood Extraction Kit was used to extract genomic DNA from the blood cell samples. The receptor was isolated from a man in his 60s in good health and CMV-seronegative. Sequenced input: PBMCs. This sequence uses TRBV6-1 and TRBJ2-7, with 10 bases aligning to TRBD1. The sequenced DNA: TGTGCCAGCGCCAGGACAGGGGGTTCTTCCGACGAGCAGTACTTC. This is translated as CASARTGGSSDEQYF.